Each of the 3 T cell receptor beta chains below was sequenced from the same sample in a study of siplizumab effects on memory and regulatory T cells. Method: immunoSEQ multiplex PCR; TCRdb's copy keeps in-frame clones and lacks some. This sample has some 100,000 clones; 92% occur once, and the top ten carry approximately 0.71%. Specimen: Tregs sorted from blood. The source is a human donor in good health.

V and J are TRBV5-6 and TRBJ2-1; D not certain. Germline assignment: CDR1 SGHDT and CDR2 YYEEEE. V lost 5 bases to trimming and J lost 7 bases, with 7 bases between them. The CDR3 contains 11 residues. The CDR3 region has the DNA TGTGCCAGCAGTTTCGTTAATGAGCAGTTCTTC. Translating gives CASSFVNEQFF.

The V call is TRBV5-1, the J call TRBJ2-7; no clear D gene. V was cut by 0 bases and J by 2 bases, with 6 bases left in between. CDR1 SGHRS and CDR2 YFSETQ come from the germline V gene. This CDR3 contains 13 residues. CDR3 in amino acids: CASSLEGTYEQYF. CDR3 nucleotide sequence: TGCGCCAGCAGCTTGGAGGGCACCTACGAGCAGTACTTC.

The V gene is TRBV7-9, the J gene TRBJ2-3, with D unresolved. This CDR3 spans 12 amino acids. Germline CDR1 reads SEHNR; CDR2 reads FQNEAQ (reference sequence). Deletions cut 3 bases from V and 0 bases from J, with 1 base between. CDR3 nucleotides: TGTGCCAGCAGCTTCAGCACAGATACGCAGTATTTT. This gives the protein CASSFSTDTQYF.